These T cell receptor beta chains were read from a single sample in a study of beta chain features in type 1 diabetes. Method: immunoSEQ multiplex PCR; TCRdb's copy keeps in-frame clones and lacks some. This table holds fewer than 550,000 clones, approximately 10% found once. Input material: naive CD4+ T cells from blood. The receptors were sampled from a woman between 18 and 29 years old in good health. The CDR3 runs from the conserved cysteine through the conserved F or W. A D gene is named only where the DNA matches it firmly. Some rows have no size entry. The others give once, few or many, or a class for an expanded clone.

j_call,d_call,v_call,clone_size,cdr3_aa,cdr3_nt
TRBJ1-3,-,TRBV13,few,CASSRAGSGNTIYF,TGTGCCAGCAGCAGGGCCGGGTCTGGAAACACCATATATTTT
TRBJ2-5,-,TRBV6-6,-,CASRTGPGRGETQYF,TGTGCCAGCAGGACCGGGCCTGGAAGAGGAGAGACCCAGTACTTC
TRBJ2-2,-,TRBV9,few,CASSVVPNTGELFF,TGTGCCAGCAGCGTAGTTCCGAACACCGGGGAGCTGTTTTTT
TRBJ1-5,-,TRBV29-1,-,CSVGNSNQPQHF,TGCAGCGTTGGGAATAGCAATCAGCCCCAGCATTTT
TRBJ2-1,-,TRBV5-1,few,CASSLARMGNEQFF,TGCGCCAGCAGCTTGGCCAGGATGGGGAATGAGCAGTTCTTC
TRBJ1-2,-,TRBV9,-,CASSGQLVNYGYTF,TGTGCCAGCAGCGGGCAACTGGTGAACTATGGCTACACCTTC
TRBJ1-1,-,TRBV4-2,few,CASSQEGQADTEAFF,TGTGCCAGCAGCCAAGAAGGGCAGGCCGACACTGAAGCTTTCTTT
TRBJ2-3,-,TRBV4-3,few,CASSQEVPGDPQYF,TGCGCCAGCAGCCAAGAGGTCCCGGGGGACCCGCAATATTTT
TRBJ2-7,TRBD1,TRBV28,few,CASSLRGTGRYEQYF,TGTGCCAGCAGTTTACGGGGGACAGGGAGGTACGAGCAGTACTTC
TRBJ2-5,-,TRBV2,few,CASSELYGALETQYF,TGTGCCAGCAGTGAATTGTATGGCGCATTAGAGACCCAGTACTTC
TRBJ1-1,-,TRBV29-1,few,CSVGRAEAFF,TGCAGCGTGGGTCGCGCTGAAGCTTTCTTT
TRBJ2-3,TRBD2,TRBV2,few,CASSDSGGTQYF,TGTGCCAGCAGTGATTCGGGGGGTACGCAGTATTTT
TRBJ2-3,TRBD2,TRBV7-2,-,CASSLQLAGGTDTQYF,TGTGCCAGCAGCCTCCAACTAGCGGGGGGCACAGATACGCAGTATTTT
TRBJ2-6,TRBD1,TRBV28,few,CASVPGQYPGANVLTF,TGTGCCAGCGTACCGGGACAGTACCCCGGGGCCAACGTCCTGACTTTC
TRBJ1-2,-,TRBV28,few,CASSLITGYTF,TGTGCCAGCAGTTTAATAACAGGCTACACCTTC
TRBJ2-5,-,TRBV5-1,few,CASSWAGRKNQETQYF,TGCGCCAGCAGCTGGGCGGGACGGAAGAACCAAGAGACCCAGTACTTC
TRBJ1-2,TRBD1,TRBV6-5,few,CASSAPGQGYGYTF,TGTGCCAGCAGCGCCCCGGGACAGGGGTATGGCTACACCTTC
TRBJ1-6,-,TRBV6-5,-,CASSYFGDSPLHF,TGTGCCAGCAGTTACTTCGGAGATTCACCCCTCCACTTT
TRBJ2-1,-,TRBV5-4,few,CASSAYSGEMYNEQFF,TGTGCCAGCAGCGCCTACTCAGGGGAGATGTACAATGAGCAGTTCTTC
TRBJ1-2,-,TRBV30,-,CAWENRASYGYTF,TGTGCCTGGGAAAATCGGGCCAGCTATGGCTACACCTTC
TRBJ1-2,-,TRBV11-1,-,CASSFGYDYGYTF,TGTGCCAGCAGCTTCGGTTATGACTATGGCTACACCTTC
TRBJ1-3,-,TRBV9,few,CASSVDQGEGNTIYF,TGTGCCAGCAGCGTAGATCAGGGAGAGGGAAACACCATATATTTT
TRBJ1-3,-,TRBV6-5,-,CASSYGTGNTIYF,TGTGCCAGCAGTTACGGCACAGGAAACACCATATATTTT
TRBJ2-3,-,TRBV27,-,CASRLKDTQYF,TGTGCCAGCAGGCTTAAAGATACGCAGTATTTT
TRBJ2-7,-,TRBV19,-,CASRSRGYYEQYF,TGTGCCAGTAGGTCTCGAGGGTACTACGAGCAGTACTTC
TRBJ2-1,TRBD1,TRBV7-9,few,CASSSGTGEYNEQFF,TGTGCCAGCAGCTCTGGGACAGGGGAATACAATGAGCAGTTCTTC
TRBJ2-6,-,TRBV19,-,CASMGVRSGANVLTF,TGTGCCTCAATGGGGGTCCGCTCTGGGGCCAACGTCCTGACTTTC
TRBJ2-1,-,TRBV7-9,few,CASSPFTGEDEQFF,TGTGCCAGCAGCCCCTTCACGGGAGAGGATGAGCAGTTCTTC
TRBJ2-1,TRBD2,TRBV5-1,few,CASSWLAGGSDEQFF,TGCGCCAGCAGCTGGTTAGCGGGTGGGTCGGATGAGCAGTTCTTC
TRBJ2-2,-,TRBV18,-,CASSPGQSTGELFF,TGTGCCAGCTCACCAGGACAATCCACCGGGGAGCTGTTTTTT
TRBJ2-3,-,TRBV6-6,few,CASRAVTDTQYF,TGTGCCAGCAGGGCGGTAACAGATACGCAGTATTTT
TRBJ2-3,-,TRBV29-1,few,CSVGAWTSTDTQYF,TGCAGCGTTGGGGCTTGGACTAGCACAGATACGCAGTATTTT
TRBJ2-2,-,TRBV7-9,few,CASSSPGRANTGELFF,TGTGCCAGCAGTTCTCCGGGACGCGCGAACACCGGGGAGCTGTTTTTT
TRBJ2-7,TRBD2,TRBV30,few,CAWSVFRTSGGGGNEQYF,TGTGCCTGGAGTGTATTCCGGACTAGCGGAGGAGGAGGTAACGAGCAGTACTTC
TRBJ2-7,TRBD1,TRBV20-1,-,CSVWTGGEQYF,TGCAGCGTCTGGACAGGGGGCGAGCAGTACTTC
TRBJ2-5,-,TRBV29-1,-,CSVGPGSETQYF,TGCAGCGTTGGACCAGGGAGCGAGACCCAGTACTTC
TRBJ2-3,TRBD2,TRBV28,-,CASRARGVGTDTQYF,TGTGCCAGCAGGGCCCGGGGGGTCGGCACAGATACGCAGTATTTT
TRBJ2-6,-,TRBV19,few,CASSGGANVLTF,TGTGCCAGTAGCGGTGGGGCCAACGTCCTGACTTTC
TRBJ2-7,-,TRBV30,-,CAWTASTYEQYF,TGTGCCTGGACGGCTAGTACCTACGAGCAGTACTTC
TRBJ2-5,TRBD2,TRBV7-2,few,CASSLGLAGAQETQYF,TGTGCCAGCAGCTTGGGACTAGCGGGAGCCCAAGAGACCCAGTACTTC
TRBJ2-3,TRBD2,TRBV5-1,few,CASSLDPAGATDTQYF,TGCGCCAGCAGCTTGGACCCAGCGGGGGCGACAGATACGCAGTATTTT
TRBJ1-1,-,TRBV9,-,CARQVTRNTEAFF,TGTGCCAGGCAGGTCACTAGGAACACTGAAGCTTTCTTT
TRBJ2-5,TRBD1,TRBV23-1,-,CASSQSSEQGASYVWQETQYF,TGCGCCAGCAGTCAATCGTCGGAACAGGGGGCTTCCTATGTTTGGCAAGAGACCCAGTACTTC
TRBJ2-7,-,TRBV30,few,CAWSVMYEQYF,TGTGCCTGGAGTGTGATGTACGAGCAGTACTTC
TRBJ1-4,TRBD1,TRBV7-6,few,CASSLAGTGEEKLFF,TGTGCCAGCAGCTTGGCCGGGACAGGGGAAGAAAAACTGTTTTTT
TRBJ1-4,TRBD1,TRBV5-4,-,CASSLGQGAEKLFF,TGTGCCAGCAGCTTGGGACAGGGGGCTGAAAAACTGTTTTTT
TRBJ1-1,-,TRBV29-1,-,CSVAWQQNTEAFF,TGCAGCGTTGCGTGGCAGCAGAACACTGAAGCTTTCTTT
TRBJ1-5,-,TRBV18,few,CASSLRGQPQHF,TGTGCCAGCTCCCTTCGAGGGCAGCCCCAGCATTTT
TRBJ2-2,-,TRBV7-2,few,CASSLAQNTGELFF,TGTGCCAGCAGCTTAGCACAGAACACCGGGGAGCTGTTTTTT
TRBJ2-3,TRBD2,TRBV18,few,CASSPLPPTSGRGRTDTQYF,TGTGCCAGCTCACCTCTACCTCCGACTAGCGGGCGGGGGCGCACAGATACGCAGTATTTT
TRBJ2-3,-,TRBV10-3,few,CAISTGTDTQYF,TGTGCCATCAGCACAGGGACAGATACGCAGTATTTT
TRBJ2-3,-,TRBV27,few,CASSSKRTDTQYF,TGTGCCAGCAGTTCTAAGCGAACAGATACGCAGTATTTT
TRBJ1-6,-,TRBV7-2,few,CASSSPGPNSPLHF,TGTGCCAGCAGCTCCCCGGGGCCAAATTCACCCCTCCACTTT
TRBJ2-1,TRBD2,TRBV7-9,-,CASSPRRLAGVEQFF,TGTGCCAGCAGCCCCCGCAGACTAGCGGGAGTTGAGCAGTTCTTC